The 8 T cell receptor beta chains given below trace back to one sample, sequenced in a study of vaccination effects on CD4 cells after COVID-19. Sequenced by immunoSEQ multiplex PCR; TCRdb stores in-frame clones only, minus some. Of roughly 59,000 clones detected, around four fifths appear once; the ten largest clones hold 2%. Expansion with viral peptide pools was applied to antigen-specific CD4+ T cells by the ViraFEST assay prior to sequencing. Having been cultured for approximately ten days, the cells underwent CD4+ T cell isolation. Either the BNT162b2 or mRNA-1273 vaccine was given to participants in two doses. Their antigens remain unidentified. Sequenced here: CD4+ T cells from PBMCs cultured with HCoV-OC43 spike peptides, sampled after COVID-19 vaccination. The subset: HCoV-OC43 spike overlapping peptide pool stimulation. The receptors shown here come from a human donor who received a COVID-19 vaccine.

CDR3 DNA sequence: TGTGCCAGCAGCCAAGGAGGGAGTCCCCAGCATTTT. Protein product: CASSQGGSPQHF. V is TRBV13 and J is TRBJ1-5; D unresolved. The germline CDR1 and CDR2 sequences are PRHDT and FYEKMQ (reference sequence). The ends were cut back, 5 bases at V and 10 bases at J, with 12 bases in the middle. The CDR3 sequence is 12 residues long.

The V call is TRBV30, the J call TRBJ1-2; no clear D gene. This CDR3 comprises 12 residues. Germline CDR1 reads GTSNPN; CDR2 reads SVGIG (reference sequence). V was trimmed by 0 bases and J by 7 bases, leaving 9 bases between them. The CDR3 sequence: CAWSVRVTGYTF. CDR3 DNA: TGTGCCTGGAGTGTACGGGTTACTGGCTACACCTTC.

The CDR3 DNA follows: TGTGCCAGCAGTGAAGTGTCTTGGACAGGGGCTGGAAACACCATATATTTT. Its protein product is CASSEVSWTGAGNTIYF. The gene calls are TRBV6-1 and TRBJ1-3; 9 bases are a match to TRBD1. Trimming at V came to 1 base and at J to 2 bases, leaving 6 bases not matched to a gene. CDR3 length equals 17 residues. The germline gives CDR1 MNHNS, CDR2 SASEGT.

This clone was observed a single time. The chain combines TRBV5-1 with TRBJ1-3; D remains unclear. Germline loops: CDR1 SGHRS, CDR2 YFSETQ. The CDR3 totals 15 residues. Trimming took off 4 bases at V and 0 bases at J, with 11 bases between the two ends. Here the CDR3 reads CASSIDPGSGNTIYF. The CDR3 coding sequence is TGCGCCAGCAGCATCGATCCAGGCTCTGGAAACACCATATATTTT.

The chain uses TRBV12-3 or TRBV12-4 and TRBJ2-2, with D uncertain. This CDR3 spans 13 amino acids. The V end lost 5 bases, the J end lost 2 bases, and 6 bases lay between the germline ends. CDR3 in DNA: TGTGCCAGCAGTCTCCTCAACACCGGGGAGCTGTTTTTT. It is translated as CASSLLNTGELFF.

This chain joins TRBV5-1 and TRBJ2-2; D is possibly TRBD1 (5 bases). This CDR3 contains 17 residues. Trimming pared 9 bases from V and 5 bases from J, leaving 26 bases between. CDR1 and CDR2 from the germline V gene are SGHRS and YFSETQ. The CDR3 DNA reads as TGCGCCACCACAACCACTACAGGTTGGATGTCGACCGGGGAGCTGTTTTTT. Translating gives CATTTTTGWMSTGELFF. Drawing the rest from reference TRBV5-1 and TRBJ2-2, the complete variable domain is KAGVTQTPRYLIKTRGQQVTLSCSPISGHRSVSWYQQTPGQGLQFLFEYFSETQRNKGNFPGRFSGRQFSNSRSEMNVSTLELGDSALYLCATTTTTGWMSTGELFFGEGSRLTVL.

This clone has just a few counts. This chain's CDR3 is CASSRGCKGDRGYTF. CDR3 DNA: TGTGCCAGCAGCCGAGGCTGTAAGGGGGATAGGGGCTACACCTTC. This chain connects TRBV11-3 to TRBJ1-2, with a weak D call TRBD1 (6 bases). V lost 5 bases and J 8 bases, leaving 21 bases between the germline ends. The germline V gene encodes CDR1 SGHNT and CDR2 YENEEA. The CDR3 has 15 amino acids.

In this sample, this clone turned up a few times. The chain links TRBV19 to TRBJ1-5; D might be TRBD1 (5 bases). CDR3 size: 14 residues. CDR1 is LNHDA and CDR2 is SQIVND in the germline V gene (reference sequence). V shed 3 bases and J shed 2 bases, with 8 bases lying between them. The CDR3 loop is CASSMGQGNQPQHF. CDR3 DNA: TGTGCCAGTAGTATGGGGCAGGGCAATCAGCCCCAGCATTTT.